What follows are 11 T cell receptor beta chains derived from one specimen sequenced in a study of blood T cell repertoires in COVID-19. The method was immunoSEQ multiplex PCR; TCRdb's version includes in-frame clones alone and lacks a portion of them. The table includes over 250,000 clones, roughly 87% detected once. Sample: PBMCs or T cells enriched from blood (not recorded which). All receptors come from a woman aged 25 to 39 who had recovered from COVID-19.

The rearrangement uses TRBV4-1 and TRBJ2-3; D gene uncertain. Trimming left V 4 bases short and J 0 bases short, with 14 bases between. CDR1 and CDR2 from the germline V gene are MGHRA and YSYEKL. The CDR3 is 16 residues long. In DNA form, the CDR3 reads TGCGCCAGCAGCCTGATTGGCTTATCTAGCACAGATACGCAGTATTTT. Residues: CASSLIGLSSTDTQYF.

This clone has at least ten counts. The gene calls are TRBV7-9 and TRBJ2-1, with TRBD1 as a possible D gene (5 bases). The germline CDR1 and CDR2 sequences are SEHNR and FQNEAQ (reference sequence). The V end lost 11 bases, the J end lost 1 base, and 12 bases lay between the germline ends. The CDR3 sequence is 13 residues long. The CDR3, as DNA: TGTGCCGGTTTGACAGATTCCTACAATGAGCAGTTCTTC. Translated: CAGLTDSYNEQFF. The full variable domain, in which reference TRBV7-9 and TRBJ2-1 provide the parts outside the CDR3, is DTGVSQNPRHKITKRGQNVTFRCDPISEHNRLYWYRQTLGQGPEFLTYFQNEAQLEKSRLLSDRFSAERPKGSFSTLEIQRTEQGDSAMYLCAGLTDSYNEQFFGPGTRLTVL.

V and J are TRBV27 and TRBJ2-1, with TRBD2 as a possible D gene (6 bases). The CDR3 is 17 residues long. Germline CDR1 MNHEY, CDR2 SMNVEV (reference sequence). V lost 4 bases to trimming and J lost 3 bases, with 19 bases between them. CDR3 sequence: CASSSRNPTEGYNEQFF. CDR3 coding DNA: TGTGCCAGCAGTTCCCGAAACCCGACGGAGGGCTACAATGAGCAGTTCTTC.

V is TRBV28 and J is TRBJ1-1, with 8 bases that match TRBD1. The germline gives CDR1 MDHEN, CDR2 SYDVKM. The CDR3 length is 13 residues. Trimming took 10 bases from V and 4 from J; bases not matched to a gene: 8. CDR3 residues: CATQTTGGTEAFF. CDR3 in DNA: TGTGCCACTCAAACCACAGGGGGCACTGAAGCTTTCTTT.

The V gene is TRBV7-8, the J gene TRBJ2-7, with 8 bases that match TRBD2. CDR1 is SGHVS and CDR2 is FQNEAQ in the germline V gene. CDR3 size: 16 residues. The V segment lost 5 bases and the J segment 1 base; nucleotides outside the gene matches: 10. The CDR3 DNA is TGTGCCAGCAGCCCCAGTGGTCCGGGGGGGTCCTACGAGCAGTACTTC. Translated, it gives CASSPSGPGGSYEQYF. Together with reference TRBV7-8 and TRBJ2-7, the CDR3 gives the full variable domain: GAGVSQSPRYKVAKRGQDVALRCDPISGHVSLFWYQQALGQGPEFLTYFQNEAQLDKSGLPSDRFFAERPEGSVSTLKIQRTQQEDSAVYLCASSPSGPGGSYEQYFGPGTRLTVT.

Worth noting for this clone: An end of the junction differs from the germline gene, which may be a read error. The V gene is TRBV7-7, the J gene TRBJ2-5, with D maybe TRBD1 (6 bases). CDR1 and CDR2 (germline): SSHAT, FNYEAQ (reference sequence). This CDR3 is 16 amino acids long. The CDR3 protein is CASSSSLGTHQETQYF. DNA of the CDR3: TGTGCTAGCAGCTCATCCCTCGGGACACATCAAGAGACCCAGTACTTC.

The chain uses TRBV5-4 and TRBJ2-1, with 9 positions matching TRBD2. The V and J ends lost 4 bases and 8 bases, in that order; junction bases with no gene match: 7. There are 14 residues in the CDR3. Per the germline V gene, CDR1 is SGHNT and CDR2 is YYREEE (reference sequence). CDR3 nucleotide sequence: TGTGCCAGCAGCACAGGACTAGCGTGGGATGAGCAGTTCTTC. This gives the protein CASSTGLAWDEQFF.

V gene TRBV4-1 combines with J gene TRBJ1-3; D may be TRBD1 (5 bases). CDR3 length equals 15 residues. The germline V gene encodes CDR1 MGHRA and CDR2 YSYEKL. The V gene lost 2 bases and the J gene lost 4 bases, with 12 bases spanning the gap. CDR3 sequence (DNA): TGCGCCAGCAGCCAAATACAGGTTCTCGGAAACACCATATATTTT. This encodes CASSQIQVLGNTIYF.

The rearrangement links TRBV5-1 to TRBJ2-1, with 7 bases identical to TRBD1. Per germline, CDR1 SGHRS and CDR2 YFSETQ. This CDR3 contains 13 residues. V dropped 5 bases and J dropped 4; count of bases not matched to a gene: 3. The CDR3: CASSIQGYNEQFF. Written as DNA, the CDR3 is TGCGCCAGCAGTATACAGGGGTACAATGAGCAGTTCTTC.

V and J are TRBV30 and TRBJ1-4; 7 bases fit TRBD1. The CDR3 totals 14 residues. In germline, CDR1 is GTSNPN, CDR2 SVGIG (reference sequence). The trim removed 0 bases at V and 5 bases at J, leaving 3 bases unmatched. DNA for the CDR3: TGTGCCTGGAGTGTACTGACAGGGAATGAAAAACTGTTTTTT. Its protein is CAWSVLTGNEKLFF.

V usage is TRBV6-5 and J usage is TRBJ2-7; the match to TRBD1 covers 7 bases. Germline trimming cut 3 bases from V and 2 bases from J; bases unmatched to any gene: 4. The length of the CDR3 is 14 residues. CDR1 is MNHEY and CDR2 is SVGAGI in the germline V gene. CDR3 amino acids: CASSYRDSTYEQYF. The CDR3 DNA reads TGTGCCAGCAGTTATAGGGACAGTACCTACGAGCAGTACTTC.